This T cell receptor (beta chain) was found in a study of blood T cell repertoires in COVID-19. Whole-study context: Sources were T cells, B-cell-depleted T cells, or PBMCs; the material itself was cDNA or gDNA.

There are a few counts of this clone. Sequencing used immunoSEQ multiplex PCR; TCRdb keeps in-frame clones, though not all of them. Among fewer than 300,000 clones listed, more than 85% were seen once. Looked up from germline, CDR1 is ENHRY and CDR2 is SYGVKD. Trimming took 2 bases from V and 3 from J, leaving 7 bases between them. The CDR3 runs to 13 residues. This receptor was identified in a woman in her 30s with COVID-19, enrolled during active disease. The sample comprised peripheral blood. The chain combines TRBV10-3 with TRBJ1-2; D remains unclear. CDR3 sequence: CAISEVGDYGYTF. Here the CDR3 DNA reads TGTGCCATCAGTGAGGTTGGAGACTATGGCTACACCTTC.